These T cell receptor beta chains were read from a single sample in a study of early T cells in non-severe SARS-CoV-2 infection. TCRdb ran MiXCR on the 5' RACE reads and lists one entry per CDR3 protein. The data show roughly 63,000 distinct CDR3 sequences, with approximately 12% seen just once and about 1% held by the top ten. Sequencing used whole blood, obtained at baseline. These receptors all come from an adult who was a healthcare worker with PCR-confirmed SARS-CoV-2 infection or an uninfected control (not recorded which). The donor label of this sample is uncertain. CDR3s include the opening cysteine and the closing phenylalanine or tryptophan. Fields, in order: D gene, J gene, V gene, clone size, CDR3 protein, CDR3 DNA. D genes are given only for firm matches. Size values are once, few and many counts, or a class for expanded clones, and some rows have none.

>.|TRBJ2-5|TRBV9|.
CASSVLTTETQYF
TGTGCCAGCAGCGTACTTACTACCGAGACCCAGTACTTC
>.|TRBJ2-6|TRBV9|few
CASSVGLSGANVLTF
TGTGCCAGCAGCGTAGGACTCTCTGGGGCCAACGTCCTGACTTTC
>.|TRBJ1-6|TRBV30|.
CAWRRGAYNSPLHF
TGTGCCTGGAGACGAGGAGCTTATAATTCACCCCTCCACTTT
>TRBD1|TRBJ1-1|TRBV29-1|few
CSVNQWRDRVVEAFF
TGCAGCGTGAATCAATGGCGGGACAGGGTTGTTGAAGCTTTCTTT
>TRBD1|TRBJ1-2|TRBV18|.
CASSVQGNYGYTF
TGTGCCAGCTCAGTACAGGGGAACTATGGCTACACCTTC
>.|TRBJ2-3|TRBV27|.
CASSLGTDTQYF
TGTGCCAGCAGTTTAGGGACAGATACGCAGTATTTT
>TRBD2|TRBJ2-3|TRBV24-1|.
CATSDAPLAGGPTDTQYF
TGTGCCACCAGTGATGCCCCCCTTGCGGGGGGGCCAACAGATACGCAGTATTTT
>TRBD1|TRBJ2-3|TRBV27|.
CASSLRDSNTDTQYF
TGTGCCAGCAGTCTCCGGGACAGCAACACAGATACGCAGTATTTT
>.|TRBJ1-1|TRBV5-1|.
CASSLDLTEAFF
TGCGCCAGCAGCTTGGATCTCACTGAAGCTTTCTTT
>.|TRBJ2-5|TRBV25-1|few
CASSEWGQAQETQYF
TGTGCCAGCAGTGAATGGGGCCAAGCCCAAGAGACCCAGTACTTC